This passage covers 32 T cell receptor beta chains from one sample sequenced in a study of cytomegalovirus exposure and HLA in healthy donors. The PCR ran on 60 Vbeta and 13 Jbeta primers. Profiled with immunoSEQ multiplex PCR; TCRdb holds only in-frame clones, not every one. The repertoire holds more than 150,000 clones, with roughly 83% as singletons. Material for sequencing was PBMCs. The receptors here all came from a boy aged 2 to 9 in good health and CMV-seronegative.

The chain joins TRBV19 to TRBJ2-1, with a tentative D call TRBD2 (5 bases). The CDR3 is 13 residues long. CDR1 is LNHDA and CDR2 is SQIVND in the germline V gene (reference sequence). The V end lost 6 bases, the J end lost 1 base, and 7 bases lay between the germline ends. The CDR3 nucleotides are TGTGCCAGTAGGGACTTATCCTACAATGAGCAGTTCTTC. Protein sequence: CASRDLSYNEQFF. Filled out from reference TRBV19 and TRBJ2-1, the complete variable domain reads DGGITQSPKYLFRKEGQNVTLSCEQNLNHDAMYWYRQDPGQGLRLIYYSQIVNDFQKGDIAEGYSVSREKKESFPLTVTSAQKNPTAFYLCASRDLSYNEQFFGPGTRLTVL.

The table lists this clone with a count of one. The J gene is TRBJ1-3, the V gene TRBV12-5, with D maybe TRBD1 (6 bases). Germline CDR1 LGHNT, CDR2 FRNRAP. The CDR3 runs 18 residues. Trimming shortened V by 3 bases and J by 0 bases, and 18 bases separated the two germline ends. The CDR3 nucleotides are TGTGCTAGTGGTTTTCCCGGGGTCGGGACAAGCTCTGGAAACACCATATATTTT. This sequence encodes CASGFPGVGTSSGNTIYF.

The chain carries TRBV6-5 and TRBJ1-1, with a weak D call TRBD1 (5 bases). V was pared by 0 bases and J by 2 bases, with 13 bases between. CDR1 is MNHEY and CDR2 is SVGAGI in the germline V gene. This CDR3 is 16 amino acids long. The CDR3 sequence is CASSYSSGGANTEAFF. The CDR3 DNA is TGTGCCAGCAGTTACTCGAGCGGAGGGGCCAACACTGAAGCTTTCTTT.

V and J are TRBV2 and TRBJ1-5; D may be TRBD1 (6 bases). The CDR3 length is 15 residues. CDR1 and CDR2 from the germline V gene are SNHLY and FYNNEI. Between the trimmed V and J ends, which lost 5 bases and 0 bases, there was a span of 11 bases. The CDR3 DNA is TGTGCCAGCAGTAACGGCAGGGGTAGCAATCAGCCCCAGCATTTT. Its protein is CASSNGRGSNQPQHF.

The chain employs TRBV4-2 and TRBJ2-1, with 10 bases aligning to TRBD2. Per germline, CDR1 LGHNA and CDR2 YNFKEQ. This CDR3 contains 16 residues. The J segment lost 5 bases and the V segment lost 0 bases, leaving 4 bases of the junction unmatched. The CDR3 reads CASSQDRLAGDNEQFF. CDR3 DNA sequence: TGTGCCAGCAGCCAAGATCGTCTAGCGGGAGACAATGAGCAGTTCTTC.

The CDR3 protein is CASSSTSGGIAKNIQYF. The CDR3 DNA sequence: TGCGCCAGCAGCTCGACTAGCGGAGGGATAGCCAAAAACATTCAGTACTTC. V is TRBV5-1 and J is TRBJ2-4; TRBD2 agrees at 9 bases. Trimming removed 3 bases from V and 0 bases from J; junction bases left unmatched: 7. Germline CDR1 and CDR2: SGHRS and YFSETQ. This CDR3 has 17 residues.

This chain uses TRBV6-5 with TRBJ2-1; 10 bases line up with TRBD2. The CDR3 sequence is 16 residues long. Looked up from germline, CDR1 is MNHEY and CDR2 is SVGAGI. V dropped 3 bases and J dropped 9; count of bases not matched to a gene: 11. In DNA, the CDR3 is TGTGCCAGCAGTTATACTCAGCGGGAGGGTGTCGGTGAGCAGTTCTTC. Translation gives CASSYTQREGVGEQFF.

This chain joins TRBV15 and TRBJ2-1; TRBD2 agrees at 10 bases. Germline V gene data show CDR1 as LNHNV and CDR2 as YYDKDF (reference sequence). The CDR3 is 18 amino acids. J lost 2 bases, V lost 4 bases, and 11 bases had no gene match. The CDR3 coding sequence is TGTGCCACCAGCACGACCCTAGCGGGAGAACGACCCTACAATGAGCAGTTCTTC. Its protein product is CATSTTLAGERPYNEQFF. Together with reference TRBV15 and TRBJ2-1, the CDR3 gives the full variable domain: DAMVIQNPRYQVTQFGKPVTLSCSQTLNHNVMYWYQQKSSQAPKLLFHYYDKDFNNEADTPDNFQSRRPNTSFCFLDIRSPGLGDTAMYLCATSTTLAGERPYNEQFFGPGTRLTVL.

V and J are TRBV5-1 and TRBJ2-1; D gene uncertain. The germline V gene encodes CDR1 SGHRS and CDR2 YFSETQ. The CDR3 is 15 residues long. Trimming pared 4 bases from V and 3 bases from J, leaving 14 bases between. The DNA for the CDR3 is TGCGCCAGCAGCCGCCGAAGTGGCGGCTACAATGAGCAGTTCTTC. Translation gives CASSRRSGGYNEQFF.

The chain uses TRBV5-1 and TRBJ1-2; D gene uncertain. The CDR3 totals 16 residues. CDR1 SGHRS and CDR2 YFSETQ come from the germline V gene. Trimming stripped 0 bases from V and 6 bases from J, with 18 bases between. This CDR3 reads CASSLGGGFDLNGYTF. DNA of the CDR3: TGCGCCAGCAGCTTGGGGGGAGGATTCGACCTCAATGGCTACACCTTC.

J is TRBJ2-1 and V is TRBV18, with 10 bases fitting TRBD1. This CDR3 has 15 amino acids. V lost 6 bases, J lost 2 bases, and 4 bases stayed unmatched. CDR1 and CDR2 (germline): KGHSH, LQKENI. CDR3 in DNA: TGTGCCAGCTCCTCCGGGACAGGGGCCTACAATGAGCAGTTCTTC. It yields the protein CASSSGTGAYNEQFF.

The chain couples TRBV7-9 to TRBJ2-3, with TRBD2 as a possible D gene (6 bases). CDR3 size: 18 residues. The V end lost 4 bases, the J end lost 4 bases, and 24 bases lay between the germline ends. Germline-derived CDR1 and CDR2 are SEHNR and FQNEAQ (reference sequence). The CDR3 is CASSSRVPLEGDSDTQYF. The CDR3 bases are TGTGCCAGCAGCTCCAGGGTGCCCTTGGAGGGAGATTCAGATACGCAGTATTTT.

The genes are TRBV5-1 and TRBJ2-7, with D possibly being TRBD2 (6 bases). Germline CDR1 SGHRS, CDR2 YFSETQ. Trimming took 0 bases from V and 2 from J, leaving 12 bases between them. The CDR3 runs to 15 residues. The CDR3 region is CASSLGGTNPYEQYF. In DNA, the CDR3 is TGCGCCAGCAGCTTGGGCGGGACGAATCCCTACGAGCAGTACTTC.

This clone was counted only a few times. The chain recombines TRBV29-1 with TRBJ2-1, with D perhaps matching TRBD2 (5 bases). The CDR3 is 13 amino acids. V lost 3 bases to trimming and J lost 7 bases, with 13 bases between them. Germline-derived CDR1 and CDR2 are SQVTM and ANQGSEA. The CDR3 region is CSVDTGSGNEQFF. The CDR3 coding sequence is TGCAGCGTTGATACGGGCAGCGGTAATGAGCAGTTCTTC.

The J gene is TRBJ1-4, the V gene TRBV28, with 9 bases that match TRBD1. CDR1 is MDHEN and CDR2 is SYDVKM in the germline V gene. With 2 bases clipped from V and 8 bases from J, the junction kept 9 bases outside the gene matches. The CDR3 is 16 amino acids. This chain's CDR3 is CASSLLAGQGREKLFF. CDR3 in DNA: TGTGCCAGCAGTTTACTTGCCGGACAGGGGAGGGAAAAACTGTTTTTT.

This clone came up once. The chain employs TRBV4-1 and TRBJ2-7, with D perhaps TRBD1 (5 bases). V lost 4 bases to trimming and J lost 6 bases, with 28 bases between them. Germline V CDR1 and CDR2: MGHRA, YSYEKL. The CDR3 totals 18 residues. In DNA, the CDR3 is TGCGCCAGCAGCCCCTTAGGCCAGGGCCATTTGAAATTGTCCGAGCAGTACTTC. Protein: CASSPLGQGHLKLSEQYF.

The chain has TRBV7-9 and TRBJ2-1; 7 bases map to TRBD1. Germline CDR1 SEHNR, CDR2 FQNEAQ (reference sequence). The V and J ends lost 4 bases and 4 bases, in that order; junction bases with no gene match: 10. This CDR3 is built from 16 residues. CDR3 protein: CASSWPTGERYNEQFF. The CDR3 bases are TGTGCCAGCAGCTGGCCAACAGGGGAAAGATACAATGAGCAGTTCTTC.

The chain is built from TRBV5-1 and TRBJ2-1; the D gene is possibly TRBD1 (5 bases). Germline lookup yields CDR1 SGHRS and CDR2 YFSETQ. The CDR3 runs 17 residues. Trimming pared 4 bases from V and 1 base from J, leaving 18 bases between. The CDR3 sequence: CASSPPRGRASYNEQFF. The CDR3 DNA follows: TGCGCCAGCAGCCCCCCCCGTGGCAGGGCGTCCTACAATGAGCAGTTCTTC.

The chain joins TRBV5-1 to TRBJ2-5; 7 bases fit TRBD2. Per germline, CDR1 SGHRS and CDR2 YFSETQ. CDR3 length: 15 amino acids. The V and J ends lost 0 bases and 0 bases, in that order; junction bases with no gene match: 2. For the CDR3, the DNA is TGCGCCAGCAGCTTGGCCGGGACTAACCAAGAGACCCAGTACTTC. This sequence encodes CASSLAGTNQETQYF.

The V and J genes are TRBV28 and TRBJ2-1; TRBD2 matches at 12 bases. This CDR3 comprises 16 residues. Germline values: CDR1 MDHEN, CDR2 SYDVKM. V trimming: 6 bases; J trimming: 4 bases; junction bases outside the gene matches: 7. CDR3 nucleotide sequence: TGTGCCAGCAGCTCCCCTAGCGGGAGGGTTTACAATGAGCAGTTCTTC. Translated: CASSSPSGRVYNEQFF.

The chain links TRBV10-3 to TRBJ2-5, with a tentative D call TRBD1 (6 bases). The CDR3 totals 13 residues. The germline V gene encodes CDR1 ENHRY and CDR2 SYGVKD. Trimming removed 4 bases from V and 2 bases from J, with 8 bases in between. The CDR3 nucleotides are TGTGCCATCAGTGGGACAGTGCAAGAGACCCAGTACTTC. Residues: CAISGTVQETQYF.

The rearrangement uses TRBV30 and TRBJ2-3; D not resolved. Trimming removed 3 bases at V and 5 bases at J, with 6 bases between. This CDR3 has 11 residues. The germline V gene encodes CDR1 GTSNPN and CDR2 SVGIG (reference sequence). CDR3 nucleotides: TGTGCCTGGAGGTCAGTAGATACGCAGTATTTT. This encodes CAWRSVDTQYF. Drawing the rest from reference TRBV30 and TRBJ2-3, the complete variable domain is SQTIHQWPATLVQPVGSPLSLECTVEGTSNPNLYWYRQAAGRGLQLLFYSVGIGQISSEVPQNLSASRPQDRQFILSSKKLLLSDSGFYLCAWRSVDTQYFGPGTRLTVL.

CDR3 DNA sequence: TGTGCCATCACCGGGACAGGGGAACTCTATGGCTACACCTTC. Amino acid sequence: CAITGTGELYGYTF. The chain combines TRBV10-3 with TRBJ1-2; TRBD1 matches at 10 bases. The germline gives CDR1 ENHRY, CDR2 SYGVKD. The CDR3 runs 14 residues. V gave up 7 bases and J gave up 4 bases; unmatched junction bases: 6.

This clone showed up just once. The V call is TRBV7-2, the J call TRBJ2-3; 9 nucleotides align to TRBD1. This CDR3 is 15 amino acids long. Trimming took 5 bases from V and 3 from J; bases not matched to a gene: 6. Looked up from germline, CDR1 is SGHTA and CDR2 is FQGNSA. The CDR3 region has the DNA TGTGCCAGCAGCCCGGACAGGGGTCGTACAGATACGCAGTATTTT. Translating gives CASSPDRGRTDTQYF.

The chain is built from TRBV27 and TRBJ2-3; D might be TRBD2 (5 bases). This CDR3 spans 13 amino acids. V was clipped by 4 bases and J by 5 bases, with 10 bases between them. Germline V gene sequence: CDR1 MNHEY, CDR2 SMNVEV (reference sequence). In DNA form, the CDR3 reads TGTGCCAGCAGTTCCGGGATGGAAGATACGCAGTATTTT. Amino acid sequence: CASSSGMEDTQYF.

The chain has TRBV2 and TRBJ2-3, with D uncertain. Trimming shortened V by 4 bases and J by 2 bases, and 4 bases separated the two germline ends. This CDR3 is built from 12 residues. Germline V gene sequence: CDR1 SNHLY, CDR2 FYNNEI. CDR3 in DNA: TGTGCCAGCAGTGCCAACACAGATACGCAGTATTTT. This sequence encodes CASSANTDTQYF.

The J gene is TRBJ1-5, the V gene TRBV5-1; 8 bases fit TRBD1. CDR3 length equals 14 residues. In germline, CDR1 is SGHRS, CDR2 YFSETQ. The J segment lost 5 bases and the V segment lost 4 bases, leaving 5 bases of the junction unmatched. The CDR3 is CASSPSGGDQPQHF. The CDR3 nucleotides are TGCGCCAGCAGCCCATCAGGGGGCGATCAGCCCCAGCATTTT.

The V and J genes are TRBV27 and TRBJ2-2; the D gene is possibly TRBD2 (7 bases). The germline CDR1 and CDR2 sequences are MNHEY and SMNVEV (reference sequence). V was pared by 3 bases and J by 7 bases, with 15 bases between. The CDR3 length is 15 residues. The CDR3 loop is CASSFQGGVVGELFF. CDR3 DNA: TGTGCCAGCAGTTTCCAAGGGGGGGTGGTCGGGGAGCTGTTTTTT.

The chain employs TRBV2 and TRBJ1-5, with unresolved D. Germline V gene sequence: CDR1 SNHLY, CDR2 FYNNEI. The CDR3 is 14 amino acids. Trimming removed 6 bases from V and 7 bases from J, with 16 bases in between. The CDR3 DNA is TGTGCCAGCAGCCAGACGCCGGGTAGCCAGCCCCAGCATTTT. This encodes CASSQTPGSQPQHF.

This chain connects TRBV6-1 to TRBJ1-2; 7 bases are a match to TRBD1. The CDR3 extends over 12 amino acids. CDR1 MNHNS and CDR2 SASEGT come from the germline V gene. The V gene end was trimmed by 7 bases and the J gene end by 8 bases; junction bases not matched to a gene: 7. The CDR3 coding sequence is TGTGCCAGCACCTCGACAGGGATCGGCTACACCTTC. It codes for CASTSTGIGYTF.

This chain uses TRBV27 with TRBJ2-1, with D perhaps TRBD2 (5 bases). With 2 bases removed from V and 8 bases from J, the gap between germline ends came to 13 bases. Germline V CDR1 and CDR2: MNHEY, SMNVEV (reference sequence). The CDR3 totals 14 residues. Here the CDR3 DNA reads TGTGCCAGCAGTTTAGTCGGAGGAGGCTATGAGCAGTTCTTC. Translated: CASSLVGGGYEQFF.

The V call is TRBV25-1, the J call TRBJ2-2, with TRBD1 identical over 11 bases. Germline loops: CDR1 MGHDK, CDR2 SYGVNS. The V segment lost 2 bases and the J segment 6 bases; nucleotides outside the gene matches: 8. This CDR3 is built from 17 residues. CDR3 sequence (DNA): TGTGCCAGCAGTGAACAGGGACAGGGGGGGATATCCGGGGAGCTGTTTTTT. Protein sequence: CASSEQGQGGISGELFF.